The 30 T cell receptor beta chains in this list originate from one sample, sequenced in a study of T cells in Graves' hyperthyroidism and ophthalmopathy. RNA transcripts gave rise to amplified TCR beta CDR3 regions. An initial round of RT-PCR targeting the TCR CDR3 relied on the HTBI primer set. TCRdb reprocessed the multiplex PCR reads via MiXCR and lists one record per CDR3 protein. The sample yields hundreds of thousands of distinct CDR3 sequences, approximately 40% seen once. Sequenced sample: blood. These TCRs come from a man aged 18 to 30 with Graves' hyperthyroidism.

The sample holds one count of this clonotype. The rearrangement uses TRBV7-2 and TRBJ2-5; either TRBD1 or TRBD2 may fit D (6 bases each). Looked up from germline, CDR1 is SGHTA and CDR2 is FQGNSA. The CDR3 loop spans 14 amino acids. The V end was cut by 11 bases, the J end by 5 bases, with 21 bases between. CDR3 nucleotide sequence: TGTGCCTGGGGTAGCGGAGGGGGTCGTGAGACCCAGTACTTC. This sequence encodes CAWGSGGGRETQYF.

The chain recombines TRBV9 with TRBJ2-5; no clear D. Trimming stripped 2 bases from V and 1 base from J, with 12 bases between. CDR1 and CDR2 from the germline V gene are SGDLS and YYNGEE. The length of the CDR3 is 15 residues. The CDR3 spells CASSVSPLTQETQYF. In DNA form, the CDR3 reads TGTGCCAGCAGCGTTTCACCCTTAACCCAAGAGACCCAGTACTTC.

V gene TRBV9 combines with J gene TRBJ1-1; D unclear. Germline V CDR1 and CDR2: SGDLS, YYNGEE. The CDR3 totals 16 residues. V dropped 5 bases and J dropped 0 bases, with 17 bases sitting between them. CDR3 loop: CASSPGRIYMNTEAFF. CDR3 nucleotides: TGTGCCAGCAGTCCAGGCAGAATTTACATGAACACTGAAGCTTTCTTT. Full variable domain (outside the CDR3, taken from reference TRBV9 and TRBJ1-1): DSGVTQTPKHLITATGQRVTLRCSPRSGDLSVYWYQQSLDQGLQFLIQYYNGEERAKGNILERFSAQQFPDLHSELNLSSLELGDSALYFCASSPGRIYMNTEAFFGQGTRLTVV.

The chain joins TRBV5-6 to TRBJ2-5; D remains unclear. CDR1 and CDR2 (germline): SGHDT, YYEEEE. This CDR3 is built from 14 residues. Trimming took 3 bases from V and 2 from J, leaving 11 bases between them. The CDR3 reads CASSYVAEQETQYF. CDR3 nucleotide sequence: TGTGCCAGCAGCTATGTAGCAGAACAAGAGACCCAGTACTTC.

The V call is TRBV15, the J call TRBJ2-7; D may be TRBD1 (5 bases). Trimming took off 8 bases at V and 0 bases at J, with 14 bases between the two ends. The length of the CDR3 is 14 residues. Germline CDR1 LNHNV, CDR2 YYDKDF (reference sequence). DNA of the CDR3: TGTGCCACCCACCGTACAGGTACCTCCTACGAGCAGTACTTC. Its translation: CATHRTGTSYEQYF.

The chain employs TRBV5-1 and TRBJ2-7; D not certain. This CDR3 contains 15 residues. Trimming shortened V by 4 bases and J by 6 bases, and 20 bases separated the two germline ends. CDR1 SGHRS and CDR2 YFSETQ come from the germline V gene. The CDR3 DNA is TGCGCCAGCAGCCCCGAAGGGAATGCCTTGAGCGAGCAGTACTTC. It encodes CASSPEGNALSEQYF.

CDR3 sequence (DNA): TGTGCCAGCAGTGAAAGGGCCGTGGGAGAGACCCAGTACTTC. Amino acids: CASSERAVGETQYF. The chain combines TRBV6-5 with TRBJ2-5; D gene ambiguous. The CDR3 runs to 14 residues. Germline-derived CDR1 and CDR2 are MNHEY and SVGAGI. V lost 5 bases and J lost 4, with 14 bases in between.

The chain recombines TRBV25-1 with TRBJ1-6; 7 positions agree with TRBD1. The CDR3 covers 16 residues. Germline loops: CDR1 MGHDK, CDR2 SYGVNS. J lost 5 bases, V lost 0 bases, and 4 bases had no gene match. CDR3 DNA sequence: TGTGCCAGCAGTGAATATGACAGGGTGGATAATTCACCCCTCCACTTT. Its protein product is CASSEYDRVDNSPLHF.

In nucleotides, the CDR3 is TGTGCCAGCAGCCCTGAGCCTGCAACTAATGAAAAACTGTTTTTT. It encodes CASSPEPATNEKLFF. The chain carries TRBV7-6 and TRBJ1-4; D unclear. V was clipped by 5 bases and J by 0 bases, with 10 bases between them. Germline V gene data show CDR1 as SGHVS and CDR2 as FNYEAQ. The CDR3 covers 15 residues.

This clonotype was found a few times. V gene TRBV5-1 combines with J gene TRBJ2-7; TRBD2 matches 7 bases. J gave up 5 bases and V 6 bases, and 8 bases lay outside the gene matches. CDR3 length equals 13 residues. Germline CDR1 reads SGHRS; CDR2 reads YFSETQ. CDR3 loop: CASMKGGINEQYF. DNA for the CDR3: TGCGCCAGCATGAAGGGAGGGATAAACGAGCAGTACTTC.

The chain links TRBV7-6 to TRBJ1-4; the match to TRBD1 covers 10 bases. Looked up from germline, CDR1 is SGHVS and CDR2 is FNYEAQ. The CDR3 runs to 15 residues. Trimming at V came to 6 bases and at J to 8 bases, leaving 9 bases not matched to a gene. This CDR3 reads CASREAGTGDEKLFF. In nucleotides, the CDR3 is TGTGCCAGCAGAGAGGCAGGGACAGGGGACGAAAAACTGTTTTTT.

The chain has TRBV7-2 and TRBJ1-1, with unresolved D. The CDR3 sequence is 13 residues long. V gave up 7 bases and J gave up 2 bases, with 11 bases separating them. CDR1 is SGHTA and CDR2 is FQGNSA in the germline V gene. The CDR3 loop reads CASNRPYNTEAFF. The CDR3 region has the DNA TGTGCCAGCAACCGGCCGTATAACACTGAAGCTTTCTTT.

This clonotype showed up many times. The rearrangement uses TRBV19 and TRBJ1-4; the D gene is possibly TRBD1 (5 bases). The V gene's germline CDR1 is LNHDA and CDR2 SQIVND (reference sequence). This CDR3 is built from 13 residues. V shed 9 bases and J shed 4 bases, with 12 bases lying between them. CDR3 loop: CASQGGLNEKLFF. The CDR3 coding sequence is TGTGCCAGCCAGGGAGGGCTTAATGAAAAACTGTTTTTT.

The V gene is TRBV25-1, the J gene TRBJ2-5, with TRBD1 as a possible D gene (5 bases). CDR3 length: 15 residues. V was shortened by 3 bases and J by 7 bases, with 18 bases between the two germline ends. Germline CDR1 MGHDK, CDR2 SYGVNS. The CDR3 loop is CASSDSRGSGRTQYF. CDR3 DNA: TGTGCCAGCAGTGATTCTAGGGGTTCAGGGCGGACCCAGTACTTC.

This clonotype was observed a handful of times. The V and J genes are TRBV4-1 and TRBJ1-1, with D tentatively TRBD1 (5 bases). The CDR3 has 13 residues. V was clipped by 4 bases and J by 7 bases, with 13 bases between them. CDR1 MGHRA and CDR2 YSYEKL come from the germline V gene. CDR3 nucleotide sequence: TGCGCCAGCAGCCTTAGGGCAGGGTATGAAGCTTTCTTT. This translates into CASSLRAGYEAFF.

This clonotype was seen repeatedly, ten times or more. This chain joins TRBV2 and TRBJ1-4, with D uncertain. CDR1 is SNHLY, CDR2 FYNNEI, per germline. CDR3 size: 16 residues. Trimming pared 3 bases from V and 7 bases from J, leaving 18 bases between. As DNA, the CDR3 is TGTGCCAGCAGTGAGGGCGAGGTGGGGAGAGGTGAAAAACTGTTTTTT. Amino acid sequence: CASSEGEVGRGEKLFF.

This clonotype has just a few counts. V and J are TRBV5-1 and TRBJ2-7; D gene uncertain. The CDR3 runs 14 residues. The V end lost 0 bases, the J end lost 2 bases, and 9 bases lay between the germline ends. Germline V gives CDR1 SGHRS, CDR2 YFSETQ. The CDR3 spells CASSLESVAYEQYF. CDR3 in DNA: TGCGCCAGCAGCTTGGAGTCTGTTGCCTACGAGCAGTACTTC.

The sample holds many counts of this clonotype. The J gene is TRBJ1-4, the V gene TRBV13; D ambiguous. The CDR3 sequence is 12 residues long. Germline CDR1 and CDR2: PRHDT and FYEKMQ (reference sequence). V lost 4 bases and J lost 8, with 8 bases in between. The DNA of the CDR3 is TGTGCCAGCAGCTGGGGTGGGGAAAAACTGTTTTTT. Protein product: CASSWGGEKLFF.

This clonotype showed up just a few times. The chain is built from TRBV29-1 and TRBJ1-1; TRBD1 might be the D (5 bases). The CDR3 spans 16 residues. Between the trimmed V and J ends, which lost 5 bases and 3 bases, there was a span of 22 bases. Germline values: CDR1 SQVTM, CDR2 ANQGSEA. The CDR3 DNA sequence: TGCAGCGTTCCCGGGGGGGGGAACAGGAGGGACACTGAAGCTTTCTTT. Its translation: CSVPGGGNRRDTEAFF.

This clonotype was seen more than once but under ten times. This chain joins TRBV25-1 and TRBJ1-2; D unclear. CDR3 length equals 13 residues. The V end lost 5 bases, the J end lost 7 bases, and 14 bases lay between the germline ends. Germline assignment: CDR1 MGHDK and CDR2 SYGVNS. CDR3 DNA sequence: TGTGCCAGCAGTTTAAGTGGGTCCGCTGGCTACACCTTC. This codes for CASSLSGSAGYTF.

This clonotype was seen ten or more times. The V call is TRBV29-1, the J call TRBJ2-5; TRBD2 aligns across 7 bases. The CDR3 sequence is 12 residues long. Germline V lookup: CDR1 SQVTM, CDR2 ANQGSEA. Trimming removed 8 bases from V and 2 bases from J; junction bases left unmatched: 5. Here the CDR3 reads CSSSGGQETQYF. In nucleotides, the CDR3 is TGCAGCTCCTCCGGGGGGCAAGAGACCCAGTACTTC.

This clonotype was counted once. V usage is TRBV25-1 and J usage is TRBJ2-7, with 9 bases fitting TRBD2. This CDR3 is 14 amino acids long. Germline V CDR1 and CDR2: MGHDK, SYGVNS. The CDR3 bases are TGTGCTAGACGAGATGCTAGCGGGATTTACGAGCAGTACTTC. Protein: CARRDASGIYEQYF.

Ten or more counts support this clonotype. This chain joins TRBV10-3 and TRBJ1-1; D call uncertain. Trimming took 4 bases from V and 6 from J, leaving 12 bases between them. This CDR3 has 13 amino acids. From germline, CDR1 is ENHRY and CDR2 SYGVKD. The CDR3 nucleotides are TGTGCCATCAGTGGAAACCGTAGCCCTGAAGCTTTCTTT. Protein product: CAISGNRSPEAFF.

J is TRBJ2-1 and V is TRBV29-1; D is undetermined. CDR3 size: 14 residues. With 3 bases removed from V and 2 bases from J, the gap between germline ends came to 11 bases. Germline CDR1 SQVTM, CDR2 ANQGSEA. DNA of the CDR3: TGCAGCGTTGACAGTCTAGGTACCTACAATGAGCAGTTCTTC. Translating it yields CSVDSLGTYNEQFF.

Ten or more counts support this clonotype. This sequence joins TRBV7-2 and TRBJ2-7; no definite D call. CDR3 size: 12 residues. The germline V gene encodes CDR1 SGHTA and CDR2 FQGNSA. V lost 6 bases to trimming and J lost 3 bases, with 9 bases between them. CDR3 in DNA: TGTGCCAGCAGTGGGTACAGCTACGAGCAGTACTTC. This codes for CASSGYSYEQYF.

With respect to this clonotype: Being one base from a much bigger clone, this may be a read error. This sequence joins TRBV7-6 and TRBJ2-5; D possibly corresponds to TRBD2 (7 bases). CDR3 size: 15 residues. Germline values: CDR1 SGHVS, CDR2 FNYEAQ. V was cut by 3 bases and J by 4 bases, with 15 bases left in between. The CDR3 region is CASSFRGGGAETQYF. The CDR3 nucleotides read TGTGCCAGCAGCTTTAGGGGAGGGGGTGCAGAGACCCAGTACTTC.

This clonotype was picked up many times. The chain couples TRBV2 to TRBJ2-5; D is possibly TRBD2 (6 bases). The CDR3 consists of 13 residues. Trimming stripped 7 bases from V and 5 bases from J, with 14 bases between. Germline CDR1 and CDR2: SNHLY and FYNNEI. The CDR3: CASTRLEGETQYF. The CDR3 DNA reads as TGTGCCAGCACGCGACTAGAGGGGGAGACCCAGTACTTC.

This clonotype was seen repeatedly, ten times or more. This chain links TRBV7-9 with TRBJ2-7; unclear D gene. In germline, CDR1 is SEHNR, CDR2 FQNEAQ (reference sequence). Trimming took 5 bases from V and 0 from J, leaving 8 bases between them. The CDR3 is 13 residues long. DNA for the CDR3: TGTGCCAGCAGCGCGGCCGCCTCCTACGAGCAGTACTTC. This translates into CASSAAASYEQYF.

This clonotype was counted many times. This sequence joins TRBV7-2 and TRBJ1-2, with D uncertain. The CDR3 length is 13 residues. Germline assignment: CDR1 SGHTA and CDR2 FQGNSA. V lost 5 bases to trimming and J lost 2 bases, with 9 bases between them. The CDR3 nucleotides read TGTGCCAGCAGCACTCTAGAGAACTATGGCTACACCTTC. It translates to CASSTLENYGYTF.

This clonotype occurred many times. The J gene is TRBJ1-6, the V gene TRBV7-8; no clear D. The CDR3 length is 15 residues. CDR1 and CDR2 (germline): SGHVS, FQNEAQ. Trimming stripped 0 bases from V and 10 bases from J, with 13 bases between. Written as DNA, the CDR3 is TGTGCCAGCAGCTTAGCCCTCACGCCCCCCTCACCCCTCCACTTT. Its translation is CASSLALTPPSPLHF.